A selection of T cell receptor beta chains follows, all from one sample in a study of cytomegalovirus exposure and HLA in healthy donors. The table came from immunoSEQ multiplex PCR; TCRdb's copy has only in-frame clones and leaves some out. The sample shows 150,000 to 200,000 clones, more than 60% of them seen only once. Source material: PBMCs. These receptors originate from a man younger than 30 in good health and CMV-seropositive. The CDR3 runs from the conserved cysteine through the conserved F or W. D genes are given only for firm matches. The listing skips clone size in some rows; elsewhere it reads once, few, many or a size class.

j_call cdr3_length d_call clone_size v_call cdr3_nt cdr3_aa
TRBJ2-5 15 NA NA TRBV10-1 TGCGCCAGCAGTGAGCGGGGAGACCCCCAAGAGACCCAGTACTTC CASSERGDPQETQYF
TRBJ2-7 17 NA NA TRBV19 TGTGCCAGTAGGCGACAGGCTGAGGGCTTTGAAAACTACGAGCAGTACTTC CASRRQAEGFENYEQYF
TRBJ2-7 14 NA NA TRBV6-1 TGTGCCAGCAGAAAAGGAGGGGACTCCGGAGAGCAGTACTTC CASRKGGDSGEQYF
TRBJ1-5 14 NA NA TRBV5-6 TGTGCCAGCAGCTTGGCCGGAGACAATCAGCCCCAGCATTTT CASSLAGDNQPQHF
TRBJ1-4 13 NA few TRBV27 TGTGCCAGCAGTTGGAGTAGGAATGAAAAACTGTTTTTT CASSWSRNEKLFF
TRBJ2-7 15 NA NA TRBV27 TGTGCCAGCAGTTTATACGGGGGTGGGAACTACGAGCAGTACTTC CASSLYGGGNYEQYF
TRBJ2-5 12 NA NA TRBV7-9 TGTTCCAGCAGCTCTTTACAAGAGACCCAGTACTTC CSSSSLQETQYF
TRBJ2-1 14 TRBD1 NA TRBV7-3 TGTGCCAGCAGCTTATCCAAGGGGGCAGGGTGGCAGTTCTTC CASSLSKGAGWQFF
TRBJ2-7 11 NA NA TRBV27 TGTGCCAGCACCTCAGGCTACGAGCAGTACTTC CASTSGYEQYF
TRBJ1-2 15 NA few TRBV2 TGTGCCAGCAGTGAATTATCGCGGGGGTTAGGCGGCTACACCTTC CASSELSRGLGGYTF
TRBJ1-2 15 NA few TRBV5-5 TGTGCCAGCAGCTCCTCCCCTGTTCCAGGGGTCGGCTACACCTTC CASSSSPVPGVGYTF
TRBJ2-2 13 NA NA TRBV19 TGTGCCAGTAGTATAGTAAGAGCCGGGGAGCTGTTTTTT CASSIVRAGELFF
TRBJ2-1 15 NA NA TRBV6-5 TGTGCCAGCAGAAGCAGGGTAACCTCCTACAATGAGCAGTTCTTC CASRSRVTSYNEQFF
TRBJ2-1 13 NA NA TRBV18 TGTGCCAGCTCACCGACTCCTGCTGGTGAGCAGTTCTTC CASSPTPAGEQFF
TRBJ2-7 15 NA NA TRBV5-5 TGTGCCAGCAGCCTGGGAGAGTCTAGCTCCTACGAGCAGTACTTC CASSLGESSSYEQYF
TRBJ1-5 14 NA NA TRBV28 TGTGCCAGCAGCAGGCTACTTAGCAATCAGCCCCAGCATTTT CASSRLLSNQPQHF
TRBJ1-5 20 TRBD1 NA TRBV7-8 TGTGCCAGCAGCTTAGGTGACAGGGCTCTAGCATATAATAGCAATCAGTCCCAGCATTTT CASSLGDRALAYNSNQSQHF
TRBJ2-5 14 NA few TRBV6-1 TGTGCCAGCAGTGAAGTGGGAGGGGGAGAGACCCAGTACTTC CASSEVGGGETQYF
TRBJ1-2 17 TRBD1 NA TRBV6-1 TGTGCCAGCAGTGCCGGGACAGGGGGTCTTGAGAACTATGGCTACACCTTC CASSAGTGGLENYGYTF
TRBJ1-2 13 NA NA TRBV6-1 TGTGCCAGCAGTACCTGGGGAGTGGACGGCTACACCTTC CASSTWGVDGYTF
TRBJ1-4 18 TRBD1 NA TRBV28 TGTGCCAGCAGTTTATCTTTCCCGAGACAGGGCCTGGATGAAAAACTGTTTTTT CASSLSFPRQGLDEKLFF
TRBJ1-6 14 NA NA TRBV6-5 TGTGCCAGCAGAGCGACAGTGATTAATTCACCCCTCCACTTT CASRATVINSPLHF
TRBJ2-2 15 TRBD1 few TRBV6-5 TGTGCCAGCAGCGCCGACAGGGGACCGATCGGGGAGCTGTTTTTT CASSADRGPIGELFF
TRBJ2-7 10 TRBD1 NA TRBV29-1 TGCAGCGTTTCAGGGGGCGAGCAGTACTTC CSVSGGEQYF
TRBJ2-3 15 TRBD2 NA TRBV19 TGTGCCAGTAGTAGGGAGGGACGAACAAGGAATACGCAGTATTTT CASSREGRTRNTQYF
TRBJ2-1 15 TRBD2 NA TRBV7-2 TGTGCCAGCAGAAAAGGGACTAGCGAACTTAATGAGCAGTTCTTC CASRKGTSELNEQFF
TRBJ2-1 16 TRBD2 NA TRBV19 TGTGCCAGTAGTAGGGGACTAGCGGGAACATACAATGAGCAGTTCTTC CASSRGLAGTYNEQFF
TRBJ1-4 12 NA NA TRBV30 TGTGCCTGGAATATGGAGGGTGAAAAACTGTTTTTT CAWNMEGEKLFF
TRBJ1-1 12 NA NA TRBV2 TGTGCCAGCAGGGAATCCCGCTGTGGCGCTTTCTTT CASRESRCGAFF
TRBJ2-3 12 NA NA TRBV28 TGTGCCAGCAGTCCGAAGAGGGATACGCAGTATTTT CASSPKRDTQYF